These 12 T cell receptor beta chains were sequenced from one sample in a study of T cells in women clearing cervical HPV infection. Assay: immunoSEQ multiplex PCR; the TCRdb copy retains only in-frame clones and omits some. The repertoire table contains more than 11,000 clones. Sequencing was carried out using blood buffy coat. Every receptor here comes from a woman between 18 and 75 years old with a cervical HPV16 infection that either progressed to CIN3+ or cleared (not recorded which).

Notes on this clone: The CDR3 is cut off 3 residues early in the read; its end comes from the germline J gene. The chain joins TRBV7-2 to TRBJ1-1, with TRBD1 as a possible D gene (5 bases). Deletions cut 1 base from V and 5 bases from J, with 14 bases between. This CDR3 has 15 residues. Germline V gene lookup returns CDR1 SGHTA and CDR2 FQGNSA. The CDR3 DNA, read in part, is TGTGCCAGCAGCTTAGTCGGGGGAAGTTCGACTGAA. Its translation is CASSLVGGSSTE. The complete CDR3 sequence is CASSLVGGSSTEAFF. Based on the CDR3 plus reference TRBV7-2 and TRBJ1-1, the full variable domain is GAGVSQSPSNKVTEKGKDVELRCDPISGHTALYWYRQSLGQGLEFLIYFQGNSAPDKSGLPSDRFSAERTGGSVSTLTIQRTQQEDSAVYLCASSLVGGSSTEAFFGQGTRLTVV.

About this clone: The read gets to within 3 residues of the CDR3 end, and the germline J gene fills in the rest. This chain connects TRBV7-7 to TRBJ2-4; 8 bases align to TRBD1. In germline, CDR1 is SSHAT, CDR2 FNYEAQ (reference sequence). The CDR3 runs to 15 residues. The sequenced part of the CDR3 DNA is TGTGCCAGCAGCTTAAATTGGACAGGGAACTATGGT. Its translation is CASSLNWTGNYG. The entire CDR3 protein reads CASSLNWTGNYGQYF.

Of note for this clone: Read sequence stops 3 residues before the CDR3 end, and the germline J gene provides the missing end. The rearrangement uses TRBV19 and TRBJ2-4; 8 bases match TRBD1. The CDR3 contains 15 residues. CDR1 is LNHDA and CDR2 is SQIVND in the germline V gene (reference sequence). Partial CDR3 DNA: TGTGCCAGTAGGGGACAGGTTCAAGCTAACTATGGT. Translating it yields CASRGQVQANYG. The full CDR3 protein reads CASRGQVQANYGQYF.

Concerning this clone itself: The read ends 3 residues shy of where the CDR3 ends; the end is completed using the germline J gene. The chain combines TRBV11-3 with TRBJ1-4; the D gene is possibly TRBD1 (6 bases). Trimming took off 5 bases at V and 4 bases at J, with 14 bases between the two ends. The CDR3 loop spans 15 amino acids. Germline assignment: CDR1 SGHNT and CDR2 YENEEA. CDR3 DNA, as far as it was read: TGTGCCAGCAGCCCTAACGGACAGAGTAATGAAAAA. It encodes CASSPNGQSNEK. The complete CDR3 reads CASSPNGQSNEKLFF.

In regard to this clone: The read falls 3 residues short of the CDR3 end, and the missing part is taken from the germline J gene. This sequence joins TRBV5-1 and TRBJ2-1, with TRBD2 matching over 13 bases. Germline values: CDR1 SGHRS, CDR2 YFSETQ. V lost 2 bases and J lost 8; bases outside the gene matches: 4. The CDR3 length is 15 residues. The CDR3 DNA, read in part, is TGCGCCAGCAGCTTACTAGCGGGGGGGGGAGATGAG. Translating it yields CASSLLAGGGDE. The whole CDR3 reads CASSLLAGGGDEQFF.

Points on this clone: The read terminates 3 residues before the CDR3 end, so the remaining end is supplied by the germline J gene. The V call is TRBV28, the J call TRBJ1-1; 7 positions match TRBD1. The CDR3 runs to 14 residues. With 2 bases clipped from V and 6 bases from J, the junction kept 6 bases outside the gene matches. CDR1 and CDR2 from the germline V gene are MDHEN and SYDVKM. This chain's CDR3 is CASSLPGGSPEAFF. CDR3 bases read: TGTGCCAGCAGTTTACCAGGGGGTTCCCCTGAA.

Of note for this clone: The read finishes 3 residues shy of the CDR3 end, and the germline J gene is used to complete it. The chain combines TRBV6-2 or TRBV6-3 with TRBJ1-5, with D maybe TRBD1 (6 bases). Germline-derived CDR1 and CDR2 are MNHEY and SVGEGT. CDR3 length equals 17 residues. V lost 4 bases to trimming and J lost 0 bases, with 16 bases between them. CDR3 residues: CASSWAGVPNSNQPQHF. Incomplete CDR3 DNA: TGTGCCAGCAGTTGGGCAGGGGTCCCCAATAGCAATCAGCCC.

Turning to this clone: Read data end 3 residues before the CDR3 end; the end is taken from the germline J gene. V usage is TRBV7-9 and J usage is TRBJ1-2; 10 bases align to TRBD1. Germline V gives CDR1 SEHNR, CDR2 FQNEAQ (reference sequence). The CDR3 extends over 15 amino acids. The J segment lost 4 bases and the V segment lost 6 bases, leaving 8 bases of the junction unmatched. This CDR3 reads CASRQPGQGIYGYTF. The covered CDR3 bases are TGTGCCAGCAGGCAACCGGGACAGGGGATCTATGGC.

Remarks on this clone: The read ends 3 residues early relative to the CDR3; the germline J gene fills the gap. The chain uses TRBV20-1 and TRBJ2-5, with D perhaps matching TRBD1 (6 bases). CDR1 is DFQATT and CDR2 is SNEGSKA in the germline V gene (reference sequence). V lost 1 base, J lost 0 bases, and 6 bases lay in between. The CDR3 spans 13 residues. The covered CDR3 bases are TGCAGTGCTAGAGGGACAGACCAAGAGACC. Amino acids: CSARGTDQET. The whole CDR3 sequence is CSARGTDQETQYF.

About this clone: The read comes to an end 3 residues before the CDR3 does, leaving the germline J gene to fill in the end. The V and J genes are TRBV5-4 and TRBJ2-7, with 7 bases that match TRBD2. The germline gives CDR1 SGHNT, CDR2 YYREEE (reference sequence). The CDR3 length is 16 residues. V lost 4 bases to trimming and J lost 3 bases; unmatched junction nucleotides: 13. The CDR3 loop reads CASSGTTGREYYEQYF. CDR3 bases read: TGTGCCAGCAGCGGGACTACAGGAAGGGAATACTACGAG.

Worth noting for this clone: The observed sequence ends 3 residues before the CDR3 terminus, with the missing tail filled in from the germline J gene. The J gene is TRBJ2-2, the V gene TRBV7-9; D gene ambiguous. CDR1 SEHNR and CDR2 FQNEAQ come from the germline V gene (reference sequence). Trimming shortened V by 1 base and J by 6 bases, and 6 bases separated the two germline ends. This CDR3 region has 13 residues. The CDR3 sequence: CASSLDSSGELFF. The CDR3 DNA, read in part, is TGTGCCAGCAGCTTAGACAGCTCCGGGGAG.

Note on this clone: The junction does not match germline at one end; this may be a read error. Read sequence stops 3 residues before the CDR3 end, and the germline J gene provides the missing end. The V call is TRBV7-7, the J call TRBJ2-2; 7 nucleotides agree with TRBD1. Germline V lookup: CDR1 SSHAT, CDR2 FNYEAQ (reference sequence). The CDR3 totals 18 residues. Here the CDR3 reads CASSQGDDRKAGANVLFF. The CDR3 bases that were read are TGTGCTAGCAGCCAGGGGGACGACCGTAAGGCTGGGGCCAACGTG.